The present TCR beta chain was sequenced within a study of Ad26.COV2.S vaccination and SARS-CoV-2 variants. General study points: Participants given vaccine showed non-spike TCR breadth similar to that of placebo recipients.

Treatment specified: roughly 18 received Ad26.COV2.S at low or high dose, single or two shots; roughly 5 received placebo; per-sample allocation not given. Each sample was drawn 63 days after the first injection (of vaccine or placebo). The CDR3 has 15 residues. CDR1 and CDR2 from the germline V gene are SGDLS and YYNGEE. With 0 bases removed from V and 2 bases from J, the gap between germline ends came to 12 bases. Generated by immunoSEQ multiplex PCR, the TCRdb table keeps only in-frame clones and is missing some. Of 350,000 to 500,000 clones listed, 90% are singletons. About this clone itself: Its target is not known.

The sample was peripheral blood, taken in a trial of Ad26.COV2.S vaccine versus placebo. This clonotype was obtained from a person aged 18-65 years who received the Ad26.COV2.S COVID-19 vaccine or a placebo. This rearrangement joins TRBV9 to TRBJ2-7; D is unclear. This chain's CDR3 is CASSVGVNIPYEQYF. The CDR3 DNA sequence: TGTGCCAGCAGCGTAGGGGTCAACATTCCCTACGAGCAGTACTTC.